These T cell receptor beta chains were read from a single sample in a study of CD8 T cells in ankylosing spondylitis. Using its own MiXCR run on the 5' RACE reads, TCRdb lists one record per CDR3 protein. The sample yields some 400,000 distinct CDR3 sequences, 20% to 25% seen once. Sequenced sample: blood, either unsorted or a sorted T cell fraction (not recorded which). These receptors originate from a male donor with ankylosing spondylitis. CDR3s include the opening cysteine and the closing phenylalanine or tryptophan. The D gene is left open where the match is weak. The size of a clone is reported for some rows only, either as once, few or many, or as a class for expanded clones.

v_gene	j_gene	d_gene	abundance	CDR3nt	CDR3aa
TRBV7-2	TRBJ2-1	NA	NA	TGTGCCAGCAGCTTGGCATCACGACTAACTAGTAGCCCTCGCTTATACAATGAGCAGTTCTTC	CASSLASRLTSSPRLYNEQFF
TRBV7-6	TRBJ2-1	TRBD2	NA	TGTGCCAGCAGCAGACTGACTAGCAGCAATGAGCAGTTCTTC	CASSRLTSSNEQFF
TRBV10-3	TRBJ2-5	NA	few	TGTGCCATCAGCCCGGGGCCTGGGGAAGAGACCCAGTACTTC	CAISPGPGEETQYF
TRBV24-1	TRBJ2-1	NA	NA	TGTGCCACCGGTCCTTGGCATGAGCAGTTCTTC	CATGPWHEQFF
TRBV24-1	TRBJ2-1	TRBD1	few	TGTGCCACCAGTGACCCTGGACAGGGATCCTACAATGAGCAGTTCTTC	CATSDPGQGSYNEQFF
TRBV20-1	TRBJ2-3	TRBD2	NA	TGCAGCACGACTAGCGGGAGGGGCACAGATACGCAGTATTTT	CSTTSGRGTDTQYF
TRBV12-3/TRBV12-4	TRBJ2-5	NA	NA	TGTGCCAGCAGTCCCCGGCGGGGCGAAGAGACCCAGTACTTC	CASSPRRGEETQYF
TRBV29-1	TRBJ2-5	NA	few	TGCAGCCTCTTGGTGGGTCTAGAAGAGACCCAGTACTTC	CSLLVGLEETQYF
TRBV2	TRBJ2-7	NA	NA	TGTGCCAGCAGTGCGGGAGATCTGTACTACGAGCAGTACTTC	CASSAGDLYYEQYF
TRBV7-9	TRBJ1-6	TRBD1	few	TGTGCCAGCAGCTTAGAAGGGACAGATACCCTCCACTTT	CASSLEGTDTLHF
TRBV14	TRBJ2-5	TRBD1	NA	TGTGCCAGCAGCCAAAACAGGGGGCTTGAGACCCAGTACTTC	CASSQNRGLETQYF
TRBV5-1	TRBJ2-7	NA	NA	TGCGCCAGCAGCTTGGATTCCGGGTATCCCTACGAGCAGTACTTC	CASSLDSGYPYEQYF
TRBV30	TRBJ2-3	TRBD1	few	TGTGCCTGGAGTGCAAACAGGGGCCCCGATACGCAGTATTTT	CAWSANRGPDTQYF
TRBV2	TRBJ2-5	TRBD1	few	TGTGCCAGTCTACAGGGGATGGAGACCCAGTACTTC	CASLQGMETQYF
TRBV6-1	TRBJ1-5	TRBD1	NA	TGTGCCAGCAGCAAGGGAAAGGGGGCGGGGAGGCCCCAGCATTTT	CASSKGKGAGRPQHF
TRBV29-1	TRBJ1-2	NA	few	TGCAGCGTTGAAACGGGTGGATATGGCTACACCTTC	CSVETGGYGYTF
TRBV11-1	TRBJ2-3	TRBD2	few	TGTGCCAGCAGCTTATTTAGCGGGAGTGCAGATACGCAGTATTTT	CASSLFSGSADTQYF